This TCR beta chain was retrieved from a study of tumor and adjacent non-tumor tissue in lung cancer. Whole-study context: Stage I to III disease affected about nine men and 4 or 5 women aged about 30 to 85.

Germline CDR1 is MNHEY and CDR2 is SVGEGT. This CDR3 has 13 residues. Broader study findings: Tumor tissue had significantly higher TCR diversity than normal lung. Normal lung showed higher cumulative top 100 clone frequency than tumor.

Details on this clonotype: The antigen remains unidentified. At one of its ends the junction is not consistent with the germline gene, which may arise from a read error.

Three rounds of nested PCR, following a modified ARM-PCR protocol, produced the TCRbeta library. TCRdb redid the calling of the multiplex PCR reads with MiXCR, one entry per CDR3 protein. The data contain approximately 53,000 distinct CDR3 sequences, 74% of them singletons. This sample's RNA came from whole unsorted tissue. This non-tumor lung sample came from over 3 cm beyond the tumor edge. The V gene is TRBV6-2 or TRBV6-3, the J gene TRBJ2-1, with D possibly matching TRBD2 (6 bases). The sample consisted of distant non-tumor lung tissue. This TCR derives from a woman aged 60-75 years with non-small cell lung cancer. The CDR3 nucleotides read TGTGGCAGCAGCATAGGGCAGGGAGGTGAGCAGTTCTTC. Translated, it gives CGSSIGQGGEQFF.